Below are 19 T cell receptor beta chains sequenced from a single sample in a study of blood T cell repertoires in COVID-19 (dated by TCRdb to 2020 to 2021). Library generation was performed with the immunoSEQ multiplex PCR assay. TCRdb's version of the immuneACCESS table is confined to in-frame rearrangements and falls short of the full clone set. An unresolved V gene accounts for under half of the shortfall where checked; the remainder is of unknown origin. A total of about 260,000 clones appear in this sample, approximately 90% of them only once. The ten largest clones capture 2% to 2.5% of the sample. Sequenced: peripheral blood. These receptors were collected from a woman aged 50 to 60 who had recovered from COVID-19.

V is TRBV6-1 and J is TRBJ2-3, with 7 bases matching TRBD1. The CDR3 is made up of 15 amino acids. J was trimmed by 2 bases and V by 0 bases; bases with no gene match: 2. Germline-derived CDR1 and CDR2 are MNHNS and SASEGT. CDR3 protein: CASSEAGQSTDTQYF. The CDR3 nucleotides are TGTGCCAGCAGTGAAGCGGGACAGTCCACAGATACGCAGTATTTT.

This chain joins TRBV6-5 and TRBJ1-1; D call uncertain. Between the trimmed V and J ends, which lost 6 bases and 5 bases, there was a span of 16 bases. Per the germline V gene, CDR1 is MNHEY and CDR2 is SVGAGI. There are 14 residues in the CDR3. The DNA of the CDR3 is TGTGCCAGCAGATCCAGAGTTCTCAGGACTGAAGCTTTCTTT. Protein product: CASRSRVLRTEAFF.

The chain carries TRBV7-3 and TRBJ1-3, with TRBD1 matching over 8 bases. J gave up 2 bases and V 5 bases, and 5 bases lay outside the gene matches. Germline lookup yields CDR1 SGHTA and CDR2 FQGTGA. This CDR3 has 15 residues. CDR3 sequence reads: CASSLQGAPGNTIYF. CDR3 nucleotide sequence: TGTGCCAGCAGCCTTCAGGGGGCGCCTGGAAACACCATATATTTT.

This clone came up once. The chain has TRBV4-2 and TRBJ1-1; D gene unclear. Trimming took off 0 bases at V and 4 bases at J, with 12 bases between the two ends. Germline V gene lookup returns CDR1 LGHNA and CDR2 YNFKEQ. This CDR3 has 15 residues. The CDR3 sequence is CASSQDGRSITEAFF. The DNA of the CDR3 is TGTGCCAGCAGCCAAGATGGTAGGAGTATCACTGAAGCTTTCTTT.

The genes are TRBV7-2 and TRBJ2-1, with D perhaps TRBD2 (7 bases). Germline V gene sequence: CDR1 SGHTA, CDR2 FQGNSA. The CDR3 runs 15 residues. V was shortened by 0 bases and J by 9 bases, with 15 bases between the two germline ends. CDR3: CASSLASLGGPEQFF. CDR3 coding DNA: TGTGCCAGCAGCTTAGCGTCCCTGGGGGGGCCTGAGCAGTTCTTC. The variable domain in full, completed from reference TRBV7-2 and TRBJ2-1, reads GAGVSQSPSNKVTEKGKDVELRCDPISGHTALYWYRQSLGQGLEFLIYFQGNSAPDKSGLPSDRFSAERTGGSVSTLTIQRTQQEDSAVYLCASSLASLGGPEQFFGPGTRLTVL.

The chain couples TRBV7-8 to TRBJ2-2; 7 bases align to TRBD2. The CDR3 length is 14 residues. The V segment lost 5 bases and the J segment 6 bases; nucleotides outside the gene matches: 6. Germline loops: CDR1 SGHVS, CDR2 FQNEAQ. The CDR3: CASSIGTTAGELFF. The CDR3, as DNA: TGTGCCAGCAGCATAGGGACTACCGCCGGGGAGCTGTTTTTT.

The chain is built from TRBV19 and TRBJ1-2; possibly TRBD1 for D (6 bases). CDR1 LNHDA and CDR2 SQIVND come from the germline V gene (reference sequence). V lost 5 bases to trimming and J lost 4 bases, with 14 bases between them. The CDR3 runs to 14 residues. CDR3 protein: CASSLRTETYGYTF. CDR3 in DNA: TGTGCCAGTAGTCTACGGACAGAAACCTATGGCTACACCTTC.

The chain uses TRBV10-3 and TRBJ1-1; maybe TRBD1 (6 bases). Germline CDR1 reads ENHRY; CDR2 reads SYGVKD. Trimming left V 3 bases short and J 10 bases short, with 12 bases between. The CDR3 is 12 amino acids. This CDR3 is CAISDPGEIAFF. DNA for the CDR3: TGTGCCATCAGTGACCCAGGGGAGATAGCTTTCTTT.

The rearrangement uses TRBV7-2 and TRBJ2-7; 9 nucleotides match TRBD1. V shed 3 bases, J shed 4 bases, and the junction held 7 bases outside the gene matches. CDR1 and CDR2 (germline): SGHTA, FQGNSA. CDR3 length equals 15 residues. In DNA form, the CDR3 reads TGTGCCAGCAGCTTTTTGAGGACAGGGGATTACGAGCAGTACTTC. Residues: CASSFLRTGDYEQYF.

Only a few counts were recorded for this clone. V is TRBV5-1 and J is TRBJ1-1; 9 bases fit TRBD1. The V gene end was trimmed by 5 bases and the J gene end by 0 bases; junction bases not matched to a gene: 5. The CDR3 is 15 amino acids. Germline CDR1 reads SGHRS; CDR2 reads YFSETQ. CDR3 bases: TGCGCCAGCAGACGACAGGGGGGTATGAACACTGAAGCTTTCTTT. This gives the protein CASRRQGGMNTEAFF.

The rearrangement links TRBV13 to TRBJ2-7, with 7 bases aligning to TRBD2. The CDR3 totals 16 residues. Trimming at V came to 8 bases and at J to 2 bases, leaving 15 bases not matched to a gene. The germline gives CDR1 PRHDT, CDR2 FYEKMQ (reference sequence). This CDR3 is CASLRSSRGVPYEQYF. The DNA of the CDR3 is TGTGCCAGCTTAAGATCGTCTCGGGGGGTTCCCTACGAGCAGTACTTC.

This clone was counted once. The chain uses TRBV29-1 and TRBJ2-7; TRBD1 agrees at 8 bases. Germline CDR1 and CDR2: SQVTM and ANQGSEA. J was trimmed by 6 bases and V by 7 bases; bases with no gene match: 11. The CDR3 spans 13 residues. In DNA, the CDR3 is TGCAGCGCCTCTCAAGGACAGGGTAGCGAGCAGTACTTC. Amino acid sequence: CSASQGQGSEQYF.

The rearrangement links TRBV6-2 or TRBV6-3 to TRBJ2-3; 7 nucleotides line up with TRBD1. The germline CDR1 and CDR2 sequences are MNHEY and SVGEGT. Trimming removed 1 base from V and 3 bases from J; junction bases left unmatched: 4. This CDR3 is 15 amino acids long. As DNA, the CDR3 is TGTGCCAGCAGTTACTGGACAGGCTCTACAGATACGCAGTATTTT. This gives the protein CASSYWTGSTDTQYF.

The chain links TRBV5-1 to TRBJ2-4; D perhaps matches TRBD1 (6 bases). V dropped 3 bases and J dropped 0 bases, with 16 bases sitting between them. CDR3 size: 17 residues. The germline V gene has CDR1 SGHRS and CDR2 YFSETQ. In nucleotides, the CDR3 is TGCGCCAGCAGCTGGGGGCCCCCTGGACTAGCCAAAAACATTCAGTACTTC. Its translation: CASSWGPPGLAKNIQYF.

The V and J genes are TRBV27 and TRBJ2-7, with 14 bases fitting TRBD2. Germline V gene lookup returns CDR1 MNHEY and CDR2 SMNVEV (reference sequence). V was pared by 5 bases and J by 6 bases, with 6 bases of the junction left unmatched. There are 15 residues in the CDR3. CDR3 nucleotides: TGTGCCAGCAGTGCGGGACTAGCGGGAGCAGTCGAGCAGTACTTC. Protein product: CASSAGLAGAVEQYF.

The rearrangement joins TRBV4-2 to TRBJ1-5, with 8 bases that match TRBD1. V gave up 0 bases and J gave up 6 bases; unmatched junction bases: 7. CDR1 LGHNA and CDR2 YNFKEQ come from the germline V gene. The CDR3 extends over 16 amino acids. The CDR3 reads CASSQDRAGGGQPQHF. In DNA, the CDR3 is TGTGCCAGCAGCCAAGATCGCGCAGGGGGCGGTCAGCCCCAGCATTTT.

The V call is TRBV9, the J call TRBJ1-1; TRBD1 aligns across 8 bases. The CDR3 has 15 amino acids. Per germline, CDR1 SGDLS and CDR2 YYNGEE. V was clipped by 3 bases and J by 3 bases; unmatched bases: 7. The CDR3 loop is CASSAPGQVYTEAFF. The DNA for the CDR3 is TGTGCCAGCAGCGCCCCGGGACAGGTTTACACTGAAGCTTTCTTT.

This chain uses TRBV19 with TRBJ1-5, with 8 bases fitting TRBD1. V shed 6 bases, J shed 11 bases, and the junction held 12 bases outside the gene matches. The CDR3 has 14 residues. Germline V gene data show CDR1 as LNHDA and CDR2 as SQIVND (reference sequence). CDR3 in amino acids: CASSSVSGGWSQHF. In nucleotides, the CDR3 is TGTGCCAGTAGCTCCGTCTCAGGGGGCTGGTCCCAGCATTTT.

The chain combines TRBV7-2 with TRBJ1-1, with 7 bases identical to TRBD1. After removal of 5 bases from V and 6 bases from J, the junction contained 6 bases not matched to a gene. Germline CDR1 reads SGHTA; CDR2 reads FQGNSA. This CDR3 contains 13 residues. In nucleotides, the CDR3 is TGTGCCAGCAGCACTCGACAGGGTTCTGAAGCTTTCTTT. This encodes CASSTRQGSEAFF.